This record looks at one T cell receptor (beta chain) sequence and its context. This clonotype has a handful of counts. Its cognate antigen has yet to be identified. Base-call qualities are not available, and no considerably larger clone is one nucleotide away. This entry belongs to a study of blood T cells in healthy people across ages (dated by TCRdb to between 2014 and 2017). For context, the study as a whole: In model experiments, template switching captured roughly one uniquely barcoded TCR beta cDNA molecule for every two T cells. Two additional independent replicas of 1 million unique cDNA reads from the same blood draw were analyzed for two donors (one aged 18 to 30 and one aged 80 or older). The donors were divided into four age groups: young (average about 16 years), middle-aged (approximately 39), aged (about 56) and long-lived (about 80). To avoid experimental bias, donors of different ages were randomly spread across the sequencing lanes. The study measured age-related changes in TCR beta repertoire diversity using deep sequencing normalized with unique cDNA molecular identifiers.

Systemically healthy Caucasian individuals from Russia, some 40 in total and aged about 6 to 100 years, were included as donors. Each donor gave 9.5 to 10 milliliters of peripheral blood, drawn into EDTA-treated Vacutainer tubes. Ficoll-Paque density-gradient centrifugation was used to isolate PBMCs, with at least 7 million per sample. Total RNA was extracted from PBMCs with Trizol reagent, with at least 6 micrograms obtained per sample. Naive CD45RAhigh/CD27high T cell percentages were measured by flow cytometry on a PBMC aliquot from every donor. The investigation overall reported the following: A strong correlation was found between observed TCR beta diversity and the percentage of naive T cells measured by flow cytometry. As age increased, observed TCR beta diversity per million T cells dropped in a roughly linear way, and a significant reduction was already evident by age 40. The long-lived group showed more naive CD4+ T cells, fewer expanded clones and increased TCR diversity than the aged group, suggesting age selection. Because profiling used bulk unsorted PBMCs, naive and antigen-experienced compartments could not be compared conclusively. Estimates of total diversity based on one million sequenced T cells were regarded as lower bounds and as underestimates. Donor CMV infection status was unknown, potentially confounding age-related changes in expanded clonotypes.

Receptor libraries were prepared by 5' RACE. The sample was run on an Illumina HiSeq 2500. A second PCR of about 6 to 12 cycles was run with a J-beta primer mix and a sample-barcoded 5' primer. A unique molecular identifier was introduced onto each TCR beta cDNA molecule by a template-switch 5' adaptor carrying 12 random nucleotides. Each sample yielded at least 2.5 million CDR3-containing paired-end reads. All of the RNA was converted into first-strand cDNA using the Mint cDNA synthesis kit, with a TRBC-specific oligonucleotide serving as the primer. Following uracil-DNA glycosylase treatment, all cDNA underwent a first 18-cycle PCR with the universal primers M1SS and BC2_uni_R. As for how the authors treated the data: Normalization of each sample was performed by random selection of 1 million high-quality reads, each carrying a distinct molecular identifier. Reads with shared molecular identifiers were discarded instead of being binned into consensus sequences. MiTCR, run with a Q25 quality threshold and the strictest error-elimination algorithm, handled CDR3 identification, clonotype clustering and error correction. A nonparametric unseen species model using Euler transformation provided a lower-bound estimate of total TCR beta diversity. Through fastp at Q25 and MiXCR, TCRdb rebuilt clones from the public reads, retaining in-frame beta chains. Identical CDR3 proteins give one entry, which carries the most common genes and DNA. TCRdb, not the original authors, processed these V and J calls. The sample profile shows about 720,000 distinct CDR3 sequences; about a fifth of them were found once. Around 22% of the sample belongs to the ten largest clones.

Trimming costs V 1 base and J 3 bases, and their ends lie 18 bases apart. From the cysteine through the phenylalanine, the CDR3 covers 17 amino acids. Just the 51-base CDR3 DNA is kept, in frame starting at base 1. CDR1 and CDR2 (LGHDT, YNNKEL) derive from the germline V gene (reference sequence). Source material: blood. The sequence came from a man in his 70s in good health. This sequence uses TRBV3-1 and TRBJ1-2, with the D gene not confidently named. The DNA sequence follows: TGTGCCAGCAGCCAAGCGGGGAAGGGTAAAAAGGACTATGGCTACACCTTC. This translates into CASSQAGKGKKDYGYTF. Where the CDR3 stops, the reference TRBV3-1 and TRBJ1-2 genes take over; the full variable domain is DTAVSQTPKYLVTQMGNDKSIKCEQNLGHDTMYWYKQDSKKFLKIMFSYNNKELIINETVPNRFSPKSPDKAHLNLHINSLELGDSAVYFCASSQAGKGKKDYGYTFGSGTRLTVV.